A single sample gave rise to the 5 T cell receptor beta chains below, sequenced in a study of a mutant IDH1 vaccine in newly diagnosed glioma. Using immunoSEQ multiplex PCR, the repertoire was profiled, and TCRdb retains in-frame clones only, with some absent. The repertoire holds tens of thousands of clones, about 86% seen once, with under 3.5% in the top ten. Sample time point: baseline, week 1 (first vaccination visit). Treatment reported: pre-vaccination baseline after standard-of-care therapy. This material consisted of PBMCs, taken from a glioma patient treated with radiotherapy, temozolomide or both. Receptors were obtained from a man under 40 with glioma.

The chain links TRBV19 to TRBJ1-5; the D is unclear. V was pared by 0 bases and J by 4 bases, with 7 bases between. The CDR3 is made up of 14 amino acids. CDR1 and CDR2 (germline): LNHDA, SQIVND (reference sequence). This CDR3 reads CASSIDAGNQPQHF. DNA of the CDR3: TGTGCCAGTAGTATAGATGCTGGTAATCAGCCCCAGCATTTT.

This chain joins TRBV28 and TRBJ2-2; 14 bases are a match to TRBD2. After removal of 10 bases from V and 6 bases from J, the junction contained 10 bases not matched to a gene. CDR1 is MDHEN and CDR2 is SYDVKM in the germline V gene. This CDR3 has 16 amino acids. The chain's CDR3 is CAIALWTSGGPGELFF. Here the CDR3 DNA reads TGTGCCATCGCCCTCTGGACTAGCGGGGGGCCCGGGGAGCTGTTTTTT.

The chain couples TRBV10-3 to TRBJ2-3; a possible D gene is TRBD2 (6 bases). The V end was cut by 5 bases, the J end by 0 bases, with 12 bases between. The CDR3 is 15 residues long. Per germline, CDR1 ENHRY and CDR2 SYGVKD. The CDR3 reads CAISPAGTSTDTQYF. CDR3 DNA: TGTGCCATCAGTCCAGCGGGCACAAGCACAGATACGCAGTATTTT.

V is TRBV28 and J is TRBJ2-3; D is perhaps TRBD2 (5 bases). The germline V gene encodes CDR1 MDHEN and CDR2 SYDVKM. This CDR3 has 13 residues. Trimming stripped 7 bases from V and 2 bases from J, with 10 bases between. The CDR3 DNA reads as TGTGCCAGCAACCGGGAATCCACAGATACGCAGTATTTT. Protein sequence: CASNRESTDTQYF.

The chain has TRBV5-1 and TRBJ1-6, with D tentatively TRBD1 (5 bases). The CDR3 runs to 15 residues. V shed 2 bases and J shed 8 bases, with 14 bases lying between them. The germline CDR1 and CDR2 sequences are SGHRS and YFSETQ. CDR3 region: CASSLGVFKDSPLHF. The CDR3 DNA reads TGCGCCAGCAGCTTAGGGGTCTTTAAGGATTCACCCCTCCACTTT.